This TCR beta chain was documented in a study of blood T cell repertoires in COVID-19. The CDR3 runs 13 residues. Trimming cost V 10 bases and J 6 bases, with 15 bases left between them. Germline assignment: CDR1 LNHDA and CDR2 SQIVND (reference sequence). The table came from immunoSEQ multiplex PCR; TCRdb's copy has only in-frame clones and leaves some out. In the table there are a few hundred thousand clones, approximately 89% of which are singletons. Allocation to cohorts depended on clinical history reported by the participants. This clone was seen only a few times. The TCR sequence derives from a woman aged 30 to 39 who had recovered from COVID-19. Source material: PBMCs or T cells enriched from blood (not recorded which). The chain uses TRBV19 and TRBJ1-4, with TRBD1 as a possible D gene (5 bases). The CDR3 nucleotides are TGTGCCACCAGGGCCCTAATGGATGAAAAACTGTTTTTT. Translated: CATRALMDEKLFF.